This T cell receptor (beta chain) was identified in a study of OX40 agonist ivuxolimab in advanced cancers. Study-wide context: Patients enrolled in dose escalation were diagnosed with hepatocellular carcinoma, melanoma, renal cell or head and neck cancer.

Broader study findings: Low levels of normalized T-cell clonal expansion also appeared in some nonresponders. Within 6 weeks, CD4+ and CD8+ blood T cells expanded clonally at 0.1 to 3.0 mg/kg.

Comment on this clone: Its antigen is unidentified.

Libraries were prepared by immunoSEQ multiplex PCR; TCRdb keeps only in-frame clonotypes and omits some of them. This sample has 99,000 or so clones, with around 80% found just once. This CDR3 is built from 18 residues. Germline assignment: CDR1 SGHRS and CDR2 YFSETQ. The junction had 11 bases not matched to a gene; V was cut back by 0 bases and J by 3 bases. The specimen comprised CD4+ or CD8+ T cells sorted from blood, sampled in a trial of the OX40 agonist ivuxolimab. This chain connects TRBV5-1 to TRBJ2-3; 9 nucleotides align to TRBD2. The clonotype comes from an adult with an advanced solid tumor such as melanoma, head and neck, liver or kidney cancer. In nucleotides, the CDR3 is TGCGCCAGCAGCTTGGAAGGGGGCGGGAGGGCCCGAACAGATACGCAGTATTTT. Its translation is CASSLEGGGRARTDTQYF.